These 18 T cell receptor beta chains were all obtained from the same sample, sequenced in a study of human T cells and chemical hapten exposure. Using its own MiXCR run on the 5' RACE reads, TCRdb lists one record per CDR3 protein. The sample lists about 140,000 distinct CDR3 sequences, roughly 4% occurring once. Total RNA came from unfractionated whole blood. The receptors derive from a female donor in good health.

This clonotype was counted many times. The chain recombines TRBV28 with TRBJ1-5, with no clear D. The length of the CDR3 is 16 residues. V lost 4 bases to trimming and J lost 6 bases, with 19 bases between them. Germline V lookup: CDR1 MDHEN, CDR2 SYDVKM. This chain's CDR3 is CASSSESFPGSQPQHF. The DNA for the CDR3 is TGTGCCAGCAGTTCCGAGTCCTTCCCTGGGAGTCAGCCCCAGCATTTT. Full variable domain (missing parts from reference TRBV28 and TRBJ1-5): DVKVTQSSRYLVKRTGEKVFLECVQDMDHENMFWYRQDPGLGLRLIYFSYDVKMKEKGDIPEGYSVSREKKERFSLILESASTNQTSMYLCASSSESFPGSQPQHFGDGTRLSIL.

The table lists this clonotype with many counts. The chain is built from TRBV7-6 and TRBJ2-6, with D hard to call. The V and J ends lost 5 bases and 2 bases respectively, with 4 bases between them. Germline-derived CDR1 and CDR2 are SGHVS and FNYEAQ. The CDR3 totals 13 residues. The CDR3 loop is CASSRPGANVLTF. The CDR3 DNA sequence: TGTGCCAGCAGCAGGCCTGGGGCCAACGTCCTGACTTTC.

This clonotype was seen at least ten times. The V and J genes are TRBV7-8 and TRBJ1-5; D is possibly TRBD1 (6 bases). The length of the CDR3 is 15 residues. Between the trimmed V and J ends, which lost 4 bases and 3 bases, there was a span of 13 bases. CDR1 SGHVS and CDR2 FQNEAQ come from the germline V gene. The CDR3 here is CASSSQGNYNQPQHF. CDR3 DNA: TGTGCCAGCAGCTCCCAGGGGAATTACAATCAGCCCCAGCATTTT.

V gene TRBV7-9 combines with J gene TRBJ2-7, with D hard to call. V lost 1 base, J lost 1 base, and 8 bases lay in between. CDR1 and CDR2 from the germline V gene are SEHNR and FQNEAQ (reference sequence). CDR3 size: 14 residues. The CDR3 is CASSLERESYEQYF. In nucleotides, the CDR3 is TGTGCCAGCAGCTTAGAAAGAGAGTCCTACGAGCAGTACTTC. Complete variable domain (other parts from reference TRBV7-9 and TRBJ2-7): DTGVSQNPRHKITKRGQNVTFRCDPISEHNRLYWYRQTLGQGPEFLTYFQNEAQLEKSRLLSDRFSAERPKGSFSTLEIQRTEQGDSAMYLCASSLERESYEQYFGPGTRLTVT.

This clonotype was recorded at least ten times. The chain combines TRBV12-3 or TRBV12-4 with TRBJ1-4; 9 nucleotides agree with TRBD1. V gave up 5 bases and J gave up 8 bases; unmatched junction bases: 9. This CDR3 has 15 residues. The CDR3 loop is CASSTRDRVREKLFF. The DNA of the CDR3 is TGTGCCAGCAGTACCCGGGACAGGGTCAGGGAAAAACTGTTTTTT.

The table lists this clonotype with many counts. This chain links TRBV7-2 with TRBJ1-1; D is ambiguous. V dropped 1 base and J dropped 1 base, with 10 bases sitting between them. Per the germline V gene, CDR1 is SGHTA and CDR2 is FQGNSA. CDR3 length: 15 amino acids. CDR3 region: CASSLGGGWNTEAFF. The CDR3, as DNA: TGTGCCAGCAGCTTAGGTGGAGGATGGAACACTGAAGCTTTCTTT.

This clonotype showed up many times. This chain links TRBV9 with TRBJ2-3, with D possibly TRBD2 on 6 matching bases. The V end lost 3 bases, the J end lost 13 bases, and 18 bases lay between the germline ends. The CDR3 contains 13 residues. CDR1 and CDR2 (germline): SGDLS, YYNGEE. Here the CDR3 DNA reads TGTGCCAGCAGCGGGGGAAGGGACTCCCCGGAGTATTTT. Amino acid sequence: CASSGGRDSPEYF. The full variable domain, completed using reference TRBV9 and TRBJ2-3, is DSGVTQTPKHLITATGQRVTLRCSPRSGDLSVYWYQQSLDQGLQFLIQYYNGEERAKGNILERFSAQQFPDLHSELNLSSLELGDSALYFCASSGGRDSPEYFGPGTRLTVL.

The table lists this clonotype with many counts. The chain joins TRBV18 to TRBJ2-7, with 7 nucleotides matching TRBD1. Per germline, CDR1 KGHSH and CDR2 LQKENI. The CDR3 is 16 residues long. V lost 1 base and J lost 3; bases outside the gene matches: 9. CDR3 amino acids: CASSPRQGGVGYEQYF. The CDR3 coding sequence is TGTGCCAGCTCACCACGACAGGGTGGAGTAGGCTACGAGCAGTACTTC.

This clonotype was seen repeatedly, ten times or more. The chain employs TRBV6-5 and TRBJ1-2; D ambiguous. This CDR3 is 15 amino acids long. Germline loops: CDR1 MNHEY, CDR2 SVGAGI. Trimming stripped 6 bases from V and 0 bases from J, with 14 bases between. This chain's CDR3 is CASRTSAASNYGYTF. CDR3 in DNA: TGTGCCAGCAGGACCTCCGCCGCCTCTAACTATGGCTACACCTTC.

Ten or more counts support this clonotype. Here the CDR3 reads CASSPPILGQGNYGYTF. CDR3 coding DNA: TGTGCCAGCTCACCACCGATCTTGGGACAGGGCAACTATGGCTACACCTTC. The genes are TRBV18 and TRBJ1-2; 9 nucleotides line up with TRBD1. With 0 bases clipped from V and 2 bases from J, the junction kept 7 bases outside the gene matches. CDR3 length equals 17 residues. Germline CDR1 reads KGHSH; CDR2 reads LQKENI.

This clonotype was observed at least ten times. V gene TRBV15 combines with J gene TRBJ2-1, with 7 nucleotides matching TRBD1. This CDR3 comprises 14 residues. The germline V gene has CDR1 LNHNV and CDR2 YYDKDF (reference sequence). Losses at the gene ends were 4 bases for V and 10 bases for J; bases not matched to a gene: 10. CDR3 protein: CATSKDRAMGEQFF. For the CDR3, the DNA is TGTGCCACCAGCAAAGACAGGGCTATGGGGGAGCAGTTCTTC. Looking up the rest from reference TRBV15 and TRBJ2-1 gives the full variable domain: DAMVIQNPRYQVTQFGKPVTLSCSQTLNHNVMYWYQQKSSQAPKLLFHYYDKDFNNEADTPDNFQSRRPNTSFCFLDIRSPGLGDTAMYLCATSKDRAMGEQFFGPGTRLTVL.

This clonotype occurred many times. The chain recombines TRBV11-1 with TRBJ2-7; TRBD1 matches at 8 bases. CDR1 and CDR2 (germline): SGHAT, FQDESV (reference sequence). This CDR3 comprises 14 residues. V lost 5 bases and J lost 2; bases outside the gene matches: 5. The CDR3 reads CASSARDRTYEQYF. The DNA for the CDR3 is TGTGCCAGCAGCGCCCGGGACAGGACCTACGAGCAGTACTTC.

At least ten counts were recorded for this clonotype. The rearrangement links TRBV7-3 to TRBJ2-2; 12 bases align to TRBD2. After removal of 5 bases from V and 9 bases from J, the junction contained 10 bases not matched to a gene. This CDR3 region has 16 residues. Germline lookup yields CDR1 SGHTA and CDR2 FQGTGA. The CDR3 spells CASSPPASGGGRELFF. The CDR3 DNA reads as TGTGCCAGCAGCCCCCCTGCTAGCGGGGGGGGACGGGAGCTGTTTTTT. Looking up the rest from reference TRBV7-3 and TRBJ2-2 gives the full variable domain: GAGVSQTPSNKVTEKGKYVELRCDPISGHTALYWYRQSLGQGPEFLIYFQGTGAADDSGLPNDRFFAVRPEGSVSTLKIQRTERGDSAVYLCASSPPASGGGRELFFGEGSRLTVL.

This chain joins TRBV4-3 and TRBJ2-3; D not resolved. Germline-derived CDR1 and CDR2 are LGHNA and YSLEER. V was shortened by 0 bases and J by 4 bases, with 5 bases between the two germline ends. This CDR3 region has 13 residues. The DNA for the CDR3 is TGCGCCAGCAGCCAAGATTTTTCAGATACGCAGTATTTT. This codes for CASSQDFSDTQYF.

V gene TRBV5-1 combines with J gene TRBJ2-7, with 9 bases that match TRBD1. V lost 3 bases, J lost 0 bases, and 4 bases stayed unmatched. CDR3 length equals 15 residues. Germline lookup yields CDR1 SGHRS and CDR2 YFSETQ. CDR3 amino acids: CASSWGQGRSYEQYF. CDR3 sequence (DNA): TGCGCCAGCAGCTGGGGACAGGGCCGCTCCTACGAGCAGTACTTC.

V usage is TRBV27 and J usage is TRBJ1-2, with 7 nucleotides matching TRBD1. J gave up 8 bases and V 5 bases, and 11 bases lay outside the gene matches. The CDR3 runs 14 residues. The germline CDR1 and CDR2 sequences are MNHEY and SMNVEV (reference sequence). The CDR3 bases are TGTGCCAGCAGTCGCCCGGGACAGCTAATGGGCTACACCTTC. It is translated as CASSRPGQLMGYTF.

At least ten counts were recorded for this clonotype. V gene TRBV18 combines with J gene TRBJ2-3, with 8 nucleotides matching TRBD1. V lost 1 base to trimming and J lost 0 bases; unmatched junction nucleotides: 3. Germline V gives CDR1 KGHSH, CDR2 LQKENI. CDR3 length equals 16 residues. The CDR3 spells CASSPLRQGSTDTQYF. The CDR3, as DNA: TGTGCCAGCTCACCACTACGACAGGGGAGCACAGATACGCAGTATTTT.

This clonotype was observed a few times. The chain joins TRBV7-3 to TRBJ2-3; D might be TRBD1 or TRBD2, each matching 5 bases. Trimming left V 5 bases short and J 11 bases short, with 17 bases between. Germline CDR1 is SGHTA and CDR2 is FQGTGA. The length of the CDR3 is 13 residues. CDR3 nucleotides: TGTGCCAGCAGCCCGACGGGACCGCCCGGGCAGTATTTT. This translates into CASSPTGPPGQYF.